This T cell receptor (beta chain) stems from a study of OX40 agonist ivuxolimab in advanced cancers. Study background: Allowance was made for prior anti-PD-1, anti-PD-L1 or anti-CTLA-4 therapy, and 40% to 45% had some.

A word on this clone: Its specificity is unknown.

CDR1 is MNHNS and CDR2 is SASEGT in the germline V gene. The germline V and J ends were trimmed by 3 bases and 2 bases, with 13 bases remaining between them. The CDR3 loop spans 15 amino acids. Study-wide results and limits: Expanded peripheral T cell antigen specificity was not determined.

TCRdb keeps only in-frame clones here, not all; method: immunoSEQ multiplex PCR. The sample shows 70,000 to 75,000 clones, around 84% of them seen only once. Patients who had autoimmune disease history or got systemic immunosuppression were left out. Baseline, cycle 4 day 1, and cycle 7 day 1 were the blood sampling points. This sequence originates from an adult with an advanced solid tumor such as melanoma, head and neck, liver or kidney cancer. The sample in question was CD4+ or CD8+ T cells sorted from blood, obtained in a trial of the OX40 agonist ivuxolimab. The chain uses TRBV6-1 and TRBJ1-2, with D possibly being TRBD1 (6 bases). CDR3 sequence: CASSDQGRSNYGYTF. CDR3 bases: TGTGCCAGCAGTGACCAGGGGAGGTCGAACTATGGCTACACCTTC.